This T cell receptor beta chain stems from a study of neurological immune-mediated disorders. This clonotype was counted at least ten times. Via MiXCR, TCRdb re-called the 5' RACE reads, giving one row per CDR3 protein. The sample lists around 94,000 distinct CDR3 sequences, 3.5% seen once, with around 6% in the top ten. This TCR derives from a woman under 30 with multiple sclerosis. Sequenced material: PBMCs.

The CDR3 nucleotides read TGCGCCAGCAGCTTGAAAACAGGGAACACCGGGGAGCTGTTTTTT. Translated: CASSLKTGNTGELFF. This chain uses TRBV5-1 with TRBJ2-2; D possibly corresponds to TRBD1 (5 bases). The CDR3 consists of 15 residues. Germline V gene lookup returns CDR1 SGHRS and CDR2 YFSETQ. The V and J ends lost 1 base and 1 base respectively, with 8 bases between them.